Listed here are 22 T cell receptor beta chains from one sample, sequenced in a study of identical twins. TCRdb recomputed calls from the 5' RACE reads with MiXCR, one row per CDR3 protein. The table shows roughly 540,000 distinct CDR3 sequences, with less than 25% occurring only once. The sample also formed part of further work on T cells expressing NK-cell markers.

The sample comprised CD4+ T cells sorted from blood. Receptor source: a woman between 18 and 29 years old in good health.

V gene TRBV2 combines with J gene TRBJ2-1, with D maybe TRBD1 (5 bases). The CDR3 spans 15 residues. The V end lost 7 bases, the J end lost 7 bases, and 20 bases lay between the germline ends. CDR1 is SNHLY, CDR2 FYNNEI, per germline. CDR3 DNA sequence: TGTGCCAGCACTGTGGGGCTGGCGTCAAGGAATGAGCAGTTCTTC. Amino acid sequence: CASTVGLASRNEQFF.

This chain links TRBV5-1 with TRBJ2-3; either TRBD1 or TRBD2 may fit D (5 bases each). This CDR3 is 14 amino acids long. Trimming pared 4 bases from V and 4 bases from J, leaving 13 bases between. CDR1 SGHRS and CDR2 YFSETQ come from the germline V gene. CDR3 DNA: TGCGCCAGCAGCAAAACCGGGACCCCAGATACGCAGTATTTT. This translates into CASSKTGTPDTQYF.

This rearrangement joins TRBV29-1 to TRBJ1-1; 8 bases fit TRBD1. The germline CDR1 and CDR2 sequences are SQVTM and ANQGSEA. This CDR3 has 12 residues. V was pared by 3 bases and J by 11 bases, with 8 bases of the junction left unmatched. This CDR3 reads CSVESGRTGAFF. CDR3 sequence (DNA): TGCAGCGTTGAGAGTGGGAGGACAGGGGCTTTCTTT. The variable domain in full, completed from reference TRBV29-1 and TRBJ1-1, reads SAVISQKPSRDICQRGTSLTIQCQVDSQVTMMFWYRQQPGQSLTLIATANQGSEATYESGFVIDKFPISRPNLTFSTLTVSNMSPEDSSIYLCSVESGRTGAFFGQGTRLTVV.

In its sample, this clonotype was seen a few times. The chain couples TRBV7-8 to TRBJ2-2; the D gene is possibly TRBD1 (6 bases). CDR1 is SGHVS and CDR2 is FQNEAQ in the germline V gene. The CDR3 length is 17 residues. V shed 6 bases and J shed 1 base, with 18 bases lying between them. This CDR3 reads CASRLPPGVQNTGELFF. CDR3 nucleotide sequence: TGTGCCAGCAGACTACCCCCAGGGGTCCAGAACACCGGGGAGCTGTTTTTT.

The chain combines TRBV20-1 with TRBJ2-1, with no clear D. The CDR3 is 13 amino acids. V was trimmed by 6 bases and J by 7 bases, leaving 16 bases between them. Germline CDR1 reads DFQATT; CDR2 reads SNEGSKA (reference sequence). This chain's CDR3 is CSAPKLGENEQFF. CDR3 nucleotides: TGCAGTGCCCCGAAGCTTGGGGAAAATGAGCAGTTCTTC.

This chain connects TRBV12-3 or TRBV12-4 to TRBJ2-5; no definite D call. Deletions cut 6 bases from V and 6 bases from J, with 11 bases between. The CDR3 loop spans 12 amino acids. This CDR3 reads CASSRPAQTQYF. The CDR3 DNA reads TGTGCCAGCAGCCGACCCGCGCAGACCCAGTACTTC.

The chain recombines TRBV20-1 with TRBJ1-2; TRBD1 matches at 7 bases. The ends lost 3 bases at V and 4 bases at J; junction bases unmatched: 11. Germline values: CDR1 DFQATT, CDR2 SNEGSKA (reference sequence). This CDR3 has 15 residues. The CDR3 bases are TGCAGTGCTAGTATGGGACAGCTCATCGGCTATGGCTACACCTTC. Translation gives CSASMGQLIGYGYTF.

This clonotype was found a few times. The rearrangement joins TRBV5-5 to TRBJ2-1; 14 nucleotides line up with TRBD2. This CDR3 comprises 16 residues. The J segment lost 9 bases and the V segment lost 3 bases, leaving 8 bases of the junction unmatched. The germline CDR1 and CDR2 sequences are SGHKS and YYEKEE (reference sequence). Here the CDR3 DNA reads TGTGCCAGCAGCTCCTCCGGGACTAGCGGGGGAGGTGAGCAGTTCTTC. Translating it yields CASSSSGTSGGGEQFF.

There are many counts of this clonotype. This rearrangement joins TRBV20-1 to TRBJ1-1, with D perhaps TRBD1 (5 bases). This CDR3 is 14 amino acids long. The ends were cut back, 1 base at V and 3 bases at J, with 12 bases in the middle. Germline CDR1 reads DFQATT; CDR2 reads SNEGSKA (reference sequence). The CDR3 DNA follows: TGCAGTGCTAGAGTTGGGGGTCCGGACACTGAAGCTTTCTTT. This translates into CSARVGGPDTEAFF.

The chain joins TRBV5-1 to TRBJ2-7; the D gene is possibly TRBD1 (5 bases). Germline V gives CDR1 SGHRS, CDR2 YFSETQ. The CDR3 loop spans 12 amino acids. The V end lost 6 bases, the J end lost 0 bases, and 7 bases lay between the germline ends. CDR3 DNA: TGCGCCAGCACAGGGTTCTCCTACGAGCAGTACTTC. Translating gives CASTGFSYEQYF.

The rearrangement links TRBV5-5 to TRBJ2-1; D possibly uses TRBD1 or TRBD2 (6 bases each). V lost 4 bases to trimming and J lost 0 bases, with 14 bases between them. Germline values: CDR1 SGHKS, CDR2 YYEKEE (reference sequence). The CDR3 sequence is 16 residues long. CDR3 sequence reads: CASSPYGGASYNEQFF. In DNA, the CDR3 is TGTGCCAGCAGCCCCTACGGGGGCGCCTCCTACAATGAGCAGTTCTTC. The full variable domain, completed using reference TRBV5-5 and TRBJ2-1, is DAGVTQSPTHLIKTRGQQVTLRCSPISGHKSVSWYQQVLGQGPQFIFQYYEKEERGRGNFPDRFSARQFPNYSSELNVNALLLGDSALYLCASSPYGGASYNEQFFGPGTRLTVL.

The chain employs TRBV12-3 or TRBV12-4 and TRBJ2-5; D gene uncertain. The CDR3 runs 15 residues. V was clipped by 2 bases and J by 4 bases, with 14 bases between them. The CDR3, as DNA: TGTGCCAGCAGTTTATGGGCGTTACCCCCAGAGACCCAGTACTTC. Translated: CASSLWALPPETQYF.

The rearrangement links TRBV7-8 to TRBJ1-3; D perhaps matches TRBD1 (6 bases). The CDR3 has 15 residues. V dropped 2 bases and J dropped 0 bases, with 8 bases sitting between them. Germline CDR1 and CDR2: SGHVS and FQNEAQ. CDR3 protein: CASSLRDTSGNTIYF. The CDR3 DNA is TGTGCCAGCAGCTTAAGGGACACCTCTGGAAACACCATATATTTT.

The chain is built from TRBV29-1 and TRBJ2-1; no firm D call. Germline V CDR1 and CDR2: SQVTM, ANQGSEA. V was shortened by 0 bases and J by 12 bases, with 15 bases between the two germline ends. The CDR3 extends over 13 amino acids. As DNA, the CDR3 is TGCAGCGTTGAAGATGAACTGGGAAAAGGGCAGTTCTTC. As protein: CSVEDELGKGQFF.

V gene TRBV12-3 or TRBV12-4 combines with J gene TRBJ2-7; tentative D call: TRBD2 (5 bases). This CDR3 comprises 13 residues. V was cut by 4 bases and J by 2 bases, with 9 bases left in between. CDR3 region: CASSSGNPYEQYF. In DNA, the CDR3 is TGTGCCAGCAGTTCGGGGAATCCCTACGAGCAGTACTTC.

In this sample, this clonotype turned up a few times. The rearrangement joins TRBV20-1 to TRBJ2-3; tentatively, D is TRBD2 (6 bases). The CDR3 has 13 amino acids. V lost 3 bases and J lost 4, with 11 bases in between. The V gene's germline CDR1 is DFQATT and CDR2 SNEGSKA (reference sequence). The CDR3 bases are TGCAGTGCTAGGCGGGGACTGTCAGATACGCAGTATTTT. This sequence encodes CSARRGLSDTQYF.

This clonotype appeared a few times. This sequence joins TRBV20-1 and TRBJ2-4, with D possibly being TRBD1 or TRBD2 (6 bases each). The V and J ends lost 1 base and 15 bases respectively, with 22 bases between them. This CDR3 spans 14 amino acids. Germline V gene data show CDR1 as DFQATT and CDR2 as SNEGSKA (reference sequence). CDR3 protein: CSARAWGAGGIRYF. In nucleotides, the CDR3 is TGCAGTGCTAGAGCCTGGGGGGCTGGGGGTATTAGGTACTTC.

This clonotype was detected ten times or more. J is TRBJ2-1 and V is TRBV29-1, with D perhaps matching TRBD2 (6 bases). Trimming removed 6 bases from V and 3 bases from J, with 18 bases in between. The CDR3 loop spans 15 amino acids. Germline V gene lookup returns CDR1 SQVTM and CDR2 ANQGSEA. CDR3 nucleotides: TGCAGCGTCTACGTGGAGGGCATAATCTACAATGAGCAGTTCTTC. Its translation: CSVYVEGIIYNEQFF.

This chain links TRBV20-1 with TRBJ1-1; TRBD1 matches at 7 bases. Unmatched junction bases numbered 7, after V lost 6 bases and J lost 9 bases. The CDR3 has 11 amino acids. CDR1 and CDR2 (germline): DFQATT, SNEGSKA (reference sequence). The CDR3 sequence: CSATRQGQAFF. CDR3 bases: TGCAGTGCAACCAGACAGGGACAAGCTTTCTTT.

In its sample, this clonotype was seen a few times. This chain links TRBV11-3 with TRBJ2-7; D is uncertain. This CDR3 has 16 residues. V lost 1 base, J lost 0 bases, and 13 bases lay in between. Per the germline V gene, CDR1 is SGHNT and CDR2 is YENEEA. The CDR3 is CASSLVVSSLSYEQYF. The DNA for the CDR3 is TGTGCCAGCAGCTTAGTTGTCAGCTCCCTCTCCTACGAGCAGTACTTC.

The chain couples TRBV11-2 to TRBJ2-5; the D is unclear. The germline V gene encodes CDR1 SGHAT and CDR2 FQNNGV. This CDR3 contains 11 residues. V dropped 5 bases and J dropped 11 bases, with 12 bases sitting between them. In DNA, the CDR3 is TGTGCCAGCAGCCCTGGGCCTTATCAGTACTTC. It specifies CASSPGPYQYF.

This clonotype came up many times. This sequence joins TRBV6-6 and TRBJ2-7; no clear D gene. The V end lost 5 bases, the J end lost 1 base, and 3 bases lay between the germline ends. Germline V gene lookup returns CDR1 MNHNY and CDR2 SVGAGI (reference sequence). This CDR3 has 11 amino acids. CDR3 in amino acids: CASSTSYEQYF. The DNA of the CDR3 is TGTGCCAGCAGTACTTCCTACGAGCAGTACTTC.